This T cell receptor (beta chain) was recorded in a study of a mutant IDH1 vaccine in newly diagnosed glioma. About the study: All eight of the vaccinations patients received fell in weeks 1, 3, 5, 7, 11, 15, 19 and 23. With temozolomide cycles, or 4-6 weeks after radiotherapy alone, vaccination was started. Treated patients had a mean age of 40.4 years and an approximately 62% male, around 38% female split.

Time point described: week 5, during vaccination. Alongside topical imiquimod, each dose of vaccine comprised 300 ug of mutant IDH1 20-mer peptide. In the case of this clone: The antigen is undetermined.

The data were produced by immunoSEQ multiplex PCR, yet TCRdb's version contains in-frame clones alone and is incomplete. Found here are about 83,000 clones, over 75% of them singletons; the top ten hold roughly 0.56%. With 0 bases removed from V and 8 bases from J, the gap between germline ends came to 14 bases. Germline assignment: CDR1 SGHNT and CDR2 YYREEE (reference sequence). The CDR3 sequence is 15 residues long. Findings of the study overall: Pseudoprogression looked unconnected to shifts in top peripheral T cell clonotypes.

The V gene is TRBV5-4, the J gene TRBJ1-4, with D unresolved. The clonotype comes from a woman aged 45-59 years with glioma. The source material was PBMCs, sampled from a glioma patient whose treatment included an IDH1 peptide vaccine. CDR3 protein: CASSLATSGGEKLFF. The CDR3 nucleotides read TGTGCCAGCAGCTTGGCCACGTCTGGCGGGGAAAAACTGTTTTTT.